Shown below are 22 T cell receptor beta chains from a single sample sequenced in a study of response to subunit inactivated influenza vaccine. A single record per CDR3 protein comes from TCRdb applying MiXCR to the RT-PCR reads. The repertoire has 550,000 to 800,000 distinct CDR3 sequences, about 15% of them found once; the top ten carry 11%. This material consisted of PBMCs from blood, taken about 11 days after vaccination. The receptors were sampled from a man aged 50 or older who received an inactivated influenza vaccine.

This clonotype was detected a few times. The gene calls are TRBV28 and TRBJ2-2, with 10 positions matching TRBD2. The V gene's germline CDR1 is MDHEN and CDR2 SYDVKM. V shed 5 bases and J 5 bases; nucleotides not matched to a gene: 8. CDR3 size: 16 residues. The CDR3 bases are TGTGCCAGCAGTACCCAACTAGCGGGAAGGACCGGGGAGCTGTTTTTT. Amino acids: CASSTQLAGRTGELFF.

This chain connects TRBV15 to TRBJ2-1; tentatively, D is TRBD1 (5 bases). Germline V gives CDR1 LNHNV, CDR2 YYDKDF (reference sequence). Trimming pared 1 base from V and 8 bases from J, leaving 12 bases between. This CDR3 is built from 14 residues. Here the CDR3 reads CATSRVQGFYEQFF. The CDR3 DNA follows: TGTGCCACCAGCAGAGTGCAGGGCTTTTATGAGCAGTTCTTC.

The V gene is TRBV12-3 or TRBV12-4, the J gene TRBJ2-1; 8 bases are shared with TRBD1. The V segment lost 3 bases and the J segment 8 bases; nucleotides outside the gene matches: 12. The CDR3 loop spans 16 amino acids. The CDR3 DNA sequence: TGTGCCAGCAGTTTCTTCCCCGGGACAGGCAGGGATGAGCAGTTCTTC. Amino acids: CASSFFPGTGRDEQFF.

The chain joins TRBV6-1 to TRBJ2-2; no reliable D call. The CDR3 consists of 14 residues. Trimming took 6 bases from V and 4 from J, leaving 12 bases between them. The germline gives CDR1 MNHNS, CDR2 SASEGT. This CDR3 is CASRNTLSTGELFF. DNA of the CDR3: TGTGCCAGCAGAAATACGTTAAGCACCGGGGAGCTGTTTTTT.

The J gene is TRBJ2-7, the V gene TRBV13, with D tentatively TRBD1 (6 bases). Trimming removed 5 bases at V and 2 bases at J, with 13 bases between. The CDR3 totals 14 residues. Germline V gene lookup returns CDR1 PRHDT and CDR2 FYEKMQ (reference sequence). The CDR3 DNA follows: TGTGCCAGCAGCCGTTACAGGGACCCCTACGAGCAGTACTTC. Translating gives CASSRYRDPYEQYF.

The sample holds a few counts of this clonotype. The chain recombines TRBV6-1 with TRBJ1-6, with 7 bases fitting TRBD1. The V segment lost 6 bases and the J segment 5 bases; nucleotides outside the gene matches: 7. Germline CDR1 and CDR2: MNHNS and SASEGT. The CDR3 has 15 residues. CDR3 amino acids: CASRAGTEDNSPLHF. The CDR3 DNA sequence: TGTGCCAGCAGGGCCGGGACAGAGGATAATTCACCCCTCCACTTT.

This clonotype has only a few counts. The chain recombines TRBV12-3 or TRBV12-4 with TRBJ1-2; TRBD1 matches at 9 bases. The CDR3 has 13 residues. V shed 4 bases and J 8 bases; nucleotides not matched to a gene: 5. CDR3 DNA sequence: TGTGCCAGCAGTTCACAGGGGGCTAAAGGCTACACCTTC. Its translation is CASSSQGAKGYTF.

CDR3 DNA sequence: TGTGCCAGCAGTCCGAGAATGTCTTACGAGCAGTACTTC. This translates into CASSPRMSYEQYF. The rearrangement uses TRBV28 and TRBJ2-7, with D unclear. The germline V and J ends were trimmed by 5 bases and 4 bases, with 12 bases remaining between them. Germline V lookup: CDR1 MDHEN, CDR2 SYDVKM. There are 13 residues in the CDR3. Full variable domain (rest looked up from reference TRBV28 and TRBJ2-7): DVKVTQSSRYLVKRTGEKVFLECVQDMDHENMFWYRQDPGLGLRLIYFSYDVKMKEKGDIPEGYSVSREKKERFSLILESASTNQTSMYLCASSPRMSYEQYFGPGTRLTVT.

This clonotype was counted only a few times. The chain is built from TRBV19 and TRBJ2-1; 7 bases align to TRBD1. In germline, CDR1 is LNHDA, CDR2 SQIVND (reference sequence). There are 15 residues in the CDR3. Trimming cost V 6 bases and J 3 bases; bases outside gene matches: 8. The CDR3 DNA follows: TGTGCCAGTAGGAAACAGGGGAATCTCTACAATGAGCAGTTCTTC. Residues: CASRKQGNLYNEQFF.

The chain employs TRBV12-3 or TRBV12-4 and TRBJ2-7, with 7 bases fitting TRBD1. The CDR3 extends over 15 amino acids. The V and J ends lost 5 bases and 7 bases, in that order; junction bases with no gene match: 14. This CDR3 is CASSPGPGQKREQYF. The CDR3 region has the DNA TGTGCCAGCAGTCCGGGACCGGGACAGAAGAGAGAGCAGTACTTC.

This clonotype has a count of ten or more. The chain has TRBV9 and TRBJ2-5; possibly TRBD2 for D (6 bases). Trimming removed 4 bases at V and 4 bases at J, with 11 bases between. Germline CDR1 and CDR2: SGDLS and YYNGEE. CDR3 length: 13 amino acids. CDR3 bases: TGTGCCAGCAGCAACGGGGGAAGAGAGACCCAGTACTTC. As protein: CASSNGGRETQYF.

This clonotype was found a few times. The chain joins TRBV6-2 or TRBV6-3 to TRBJ2-2, with 9 bases that match TRBD2. The V gene's germline CDR1 is MNHEY and CDR2 SVGEGT. The CDR3 extends over 14 amino acids. V gave up 6 bases and J gave up 4 bases; unmatched junction bases: 3. DNA for the CDR3: TGTGCCAGCAGACTAGCGGGTCTCACCGGGGAGCTGTTTTTT. Protein sequence: CASRLAGLTGELFF.

The chain has TRBV28 and TRBJ2-3; 12 bases map to TRBD2. Germline V gives CDR1 MDHEN, CDR2 SYDVKM. The CDR3 loop spans 17 amino acids. The junction had 7 bases not matched to a gene; V was cut back by 6 bases and J by 0 bases. CDR3 sequence: CASSLTGLAGSTDTQYF. The CDR3 DNA reads TGTGCCAGCAGCCTCACCGGACTAGCGGGGAGCACAGATACGCAGTATTTT.

This clonotype has more than one count but fewer than ten. The genes are TRBV5-1 and TRBJ2-5; 12 nucleotides align to TRBD2. The CDR3 length is 16 residues. Germline CDR1 reads SGHRS; CDR2 reads YFSETQ. J gave up 5 bases and V 5 bases, and 10 bases lay outside the gene matches. In DNA form, the CDR3 reads TGCGCCAGCAGACCGTCGACTAGCGGGGGAGGTGAGACCCAGTACTTC. Protein: CASRPSTSGGGETQYF.

The table lists this clonotype with a few counts. This CDR3 reads CSVSRATGELFF. The DNA of the CDR3 is TGCAGCGTTAGCAGGGCCACCGGGGAGCTGTTTTTT. The chain employs TRBV29-1 and TRBJ2-2; perhaps TRBD1 as D (5 bases). V lost 5 bases and J 4 bases, leaving 8 bases between the germline ends. The CDR3 is made up of 12 amino acids. Germline V gene sequence: CDR1 SQVTM, CDR2 ANQGSEA.

This clonotype was counted ten times or more. V and J are TRBV12-3 or TRBV12-4 and TRBJ2-7; TRBD1 aligns across 7 bases. The CDR3 sequence is 12 residues long. The V gene end was trimmed by 6 bases and the J gene end by 4 bases; junction bases not matched to a gene: 3. CDR3 residues: CASSLTGYEQYF. CDR3 nucleotide sequence: TGTGCCAGCAGCCTGACAGGGTACGAGCAGTACTTC.

The CDR3 reads CASSELAGAYEQFF. The CDR3 nucleotides read TGCGCCAGCAGTGAACTAGCGGGGGCCTATGAGCAGTTCTTC. The rearrangement uses TRBV10-2 and TRBJ2-1; 11 positions agree with TRBD2. The V gene's germline CDR1 is WSHSY and CDR2 SAAADI. The CDR3 loop spans 14 amino acids. The V gene end was trimmed by 3 bases and the J gene end by 8 bases; junction bases not matched to a gene: 3.

The chain uses TRBV9 and TRBJ2-1; D is unclear. CDR3 length: 17 amino acids. Germline CDR1 reads SGDLS; CDR2 reads YYNGEE. The V end was cut by 0 bases, the J end by 6 bases, with 19 bases between. The chain's CDR3 is CASSVDSMSIPFNEQFF. The CDR3 nucleotides are TGTGCCAGCAGCGTAGACTCGATGTCTATACCCTTCAATGAGCAGTTCTTC. The whole variable domain, remainder taken from reference TRBV9 and TRBJ2-1, is DSGVTQTPKHLITATGQRVTLRCSPRSGDLSVYWYQQSLDQGLQFLIQYYNGEERAKGNILERFSAQQFPDLHSELNLSSLELGDSALYFCASSVDSMSIPFNEQFFGPGTRLTVL.

This clonotype was counted a few times. CDR3: CASSQGLTGVGEQFF. The CDR3 nucleotides are TGTGCCAGCAGCCAAGGCCTGACGGGAGTGGGAGAGCAGTTCTTC. The chain links TRBV4-2 to TRBJ2-1; weak D call: TRBD2 (6 bases). The CDR3 is 15 residues long. V was clipped by 1 base and J by 10 bases, with 17 bases between them. Germline-derived CDR1 and CDR2 are LGHNA and YNFKEQ.

A few counts support this clonotype. The V gene is TRBV5-1, the J gene TRBJ2-7; D uncertain. The V and J ends lost 4 bases and 3 bases respectively, with 11 bases between them. The CDR3 is made up of 13 amino acids. In germline, CDR1 is SGHRS, CDR2 YFSETQ. In DNA form, the CDR3 reads TGCGCCAGCAGCCCGGATGCTATCTACGAGCAGTACTTC. It translates to CASSPDAIYEQYF.

This clonotype was picked up many times. The chain links TRBV5-1 to TRBJ2-3, with TRBD2 as a possible D gene (5 bases). The germline gives CDR1 SGHRS, CDR2 YFSETQ. CDR3 length equals 14 residues. V was trimmed by 3 bases and J by 6 bases, leaving 14 bases between them. Here the CDR3 reads CASSSEDSFDTQYF. The CDR3 DNA follows: TGCGCCAGCAGCTCGGAGGACTCCTTCGATACGCAGTATTTT.

This chain joins TRBV13 and TRBJ2-5; the match to TRBD1 covers 7 bases. V lost 1 base and J lost 4; bases outside the gene matches: 9. The germline V gene encodes CDR1 PRHDT and CDR2 FYEKMQ (reference sequence). The CDR3 runs 16 residues. The CDR3 loop reads CASSLAGGRWSETQYF. The CDR3 DNA reads TGTGCCAGCAGCTTAGCAGGGGGAAGATGGTCAGAGACCCAGTACTTC.